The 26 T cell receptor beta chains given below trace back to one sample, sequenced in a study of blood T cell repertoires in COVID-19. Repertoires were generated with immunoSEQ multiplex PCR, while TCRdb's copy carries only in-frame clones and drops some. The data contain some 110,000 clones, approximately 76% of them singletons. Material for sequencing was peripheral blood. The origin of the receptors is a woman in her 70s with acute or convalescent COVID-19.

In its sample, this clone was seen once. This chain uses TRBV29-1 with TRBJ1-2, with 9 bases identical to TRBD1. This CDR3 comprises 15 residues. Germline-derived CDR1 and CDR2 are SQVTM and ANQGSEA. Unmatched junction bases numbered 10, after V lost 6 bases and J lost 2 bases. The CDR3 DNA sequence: TGCAGCGTCGCCGGGACAGGGATTGGGAACTATGGCTACACCTTC. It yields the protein CSVAGTGIGNYGYTF.

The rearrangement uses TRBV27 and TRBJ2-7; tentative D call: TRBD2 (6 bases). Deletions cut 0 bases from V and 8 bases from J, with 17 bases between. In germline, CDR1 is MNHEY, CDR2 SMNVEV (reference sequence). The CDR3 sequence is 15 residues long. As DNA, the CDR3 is TGTGCCAGCAGTTTATCCCCGGGGCGGGGCATCCAGCAGTACTTC. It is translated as CASSLSPGRGIQQYF.

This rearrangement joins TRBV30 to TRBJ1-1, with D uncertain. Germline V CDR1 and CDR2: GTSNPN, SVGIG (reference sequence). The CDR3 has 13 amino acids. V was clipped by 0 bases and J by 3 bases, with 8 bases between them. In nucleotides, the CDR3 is TGTGCCTGGAGTGTTGACGGGGACACTGAAGCTTTCTTT. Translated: CAWSVDGDTEAFF.

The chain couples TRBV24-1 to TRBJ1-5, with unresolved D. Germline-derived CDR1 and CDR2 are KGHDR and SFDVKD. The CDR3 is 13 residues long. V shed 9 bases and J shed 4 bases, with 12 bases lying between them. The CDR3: CATSQRENQPQHF. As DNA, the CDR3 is TGTGCCACCTCCCAGCGTGAAAATCAGCCCCAGCATTTT.

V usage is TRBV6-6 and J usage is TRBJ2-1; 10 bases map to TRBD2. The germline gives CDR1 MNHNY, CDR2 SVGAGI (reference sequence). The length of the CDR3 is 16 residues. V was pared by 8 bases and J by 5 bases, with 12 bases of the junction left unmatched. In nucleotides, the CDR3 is TGTGCCAGCTCGCTTCAGGGGCTAGCGGGGGACAATGAGCAGTTCTTC. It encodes CASSLQGLAGDNEQFF.

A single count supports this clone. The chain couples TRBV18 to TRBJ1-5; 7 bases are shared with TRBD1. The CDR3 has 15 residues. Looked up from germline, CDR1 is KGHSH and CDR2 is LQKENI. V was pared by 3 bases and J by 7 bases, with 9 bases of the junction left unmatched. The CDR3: CASSPEGAVRQPQHF. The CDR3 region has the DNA TGTGCCAGCTCACCGGAGGGGGCGGTTAGGCAGCCCCAGCATTTT.

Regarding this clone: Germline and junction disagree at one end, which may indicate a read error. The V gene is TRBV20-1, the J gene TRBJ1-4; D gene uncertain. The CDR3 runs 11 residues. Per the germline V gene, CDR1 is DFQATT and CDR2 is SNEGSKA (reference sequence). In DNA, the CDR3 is TGCAGTGCTAGCATTGGTCCAGTCGTAATTTTT. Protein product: CSASIGPVVIF.

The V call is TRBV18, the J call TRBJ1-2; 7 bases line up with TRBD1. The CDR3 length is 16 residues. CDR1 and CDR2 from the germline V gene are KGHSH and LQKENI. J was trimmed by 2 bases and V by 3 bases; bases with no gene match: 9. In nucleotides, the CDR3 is TGTGCCAGCTCACCCACCCGCGGAGGGGGCAACTATGGCTACACCTTC. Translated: CASSPTRGGGNYGYTF.

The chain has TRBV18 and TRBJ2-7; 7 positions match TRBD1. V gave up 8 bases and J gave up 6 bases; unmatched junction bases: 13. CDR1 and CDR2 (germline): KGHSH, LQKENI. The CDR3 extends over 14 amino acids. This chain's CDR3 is CASRTGTEEREQYF. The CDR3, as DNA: TGTGCCAGCCGTACCGGGACAGAGGAACGCGAGCAGTACTTC.

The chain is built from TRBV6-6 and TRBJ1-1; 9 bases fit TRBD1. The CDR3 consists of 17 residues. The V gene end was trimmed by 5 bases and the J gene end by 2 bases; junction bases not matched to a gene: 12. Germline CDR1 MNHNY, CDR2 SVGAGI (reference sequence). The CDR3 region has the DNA TGTGCCAGCAGTAGATGGGGAATGGGACAGGGCAACACTGAAGCTTTCTTT. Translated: CASSRWGMGQGNTEAFF.

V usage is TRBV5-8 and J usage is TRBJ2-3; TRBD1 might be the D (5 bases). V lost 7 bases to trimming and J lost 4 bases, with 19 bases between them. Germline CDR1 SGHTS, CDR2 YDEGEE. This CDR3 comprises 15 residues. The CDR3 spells CASELSGWGPDTQYF. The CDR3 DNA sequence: TGTGCCAGCGAGTTGTCAGGGTGGGGCCCAGATACGCAGTATTTT.

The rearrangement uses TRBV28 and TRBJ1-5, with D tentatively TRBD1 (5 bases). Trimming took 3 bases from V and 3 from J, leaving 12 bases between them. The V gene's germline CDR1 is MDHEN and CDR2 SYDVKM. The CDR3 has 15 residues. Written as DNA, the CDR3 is TGTGCCAGCAGTTTGGCCGGACAATCCAATCAGCCCCAGCATTTT. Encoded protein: CASSLAGQSNQPQHF.

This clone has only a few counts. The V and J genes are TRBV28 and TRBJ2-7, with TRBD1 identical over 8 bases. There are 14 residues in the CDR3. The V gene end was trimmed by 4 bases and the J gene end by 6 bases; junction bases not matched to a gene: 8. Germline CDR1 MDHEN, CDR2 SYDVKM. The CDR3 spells CASSSPTQGGEQYF. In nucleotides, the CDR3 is TGTGCCAGCAGTTCCCCGACACAGGGGGGCGAGCAGTACTTC. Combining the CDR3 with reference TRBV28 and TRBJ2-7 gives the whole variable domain DVKVTQSSRYLVKRTGEKVFLECVQDMDHENMFWYRQDPGLGLRLIYFSYDVKMKEKGDIPEGYSVSREKKERFSLILESASTNQTSMYLCASSSPTQGGEQYFGPGTRLTVT.

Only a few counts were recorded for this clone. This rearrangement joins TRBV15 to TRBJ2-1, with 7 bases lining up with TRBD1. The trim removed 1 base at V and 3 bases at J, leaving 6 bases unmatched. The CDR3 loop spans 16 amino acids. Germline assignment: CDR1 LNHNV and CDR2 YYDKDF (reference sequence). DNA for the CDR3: TGTGCCACCAGCAGAGGCCGGACAGGCCGCTACAATGAGCAGTTCTTC. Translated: CATSRGRTGRYNEQFF.

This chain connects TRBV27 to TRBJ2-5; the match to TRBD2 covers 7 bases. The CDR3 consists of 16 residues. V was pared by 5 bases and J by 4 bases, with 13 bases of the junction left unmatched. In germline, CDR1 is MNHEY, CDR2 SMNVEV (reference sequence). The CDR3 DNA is TGTGCCAGCAGTCCCTCGGGCGGGGGAGTTGGAGAGACCCAGTACTTC. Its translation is CASSPSGGGVGETQYF.

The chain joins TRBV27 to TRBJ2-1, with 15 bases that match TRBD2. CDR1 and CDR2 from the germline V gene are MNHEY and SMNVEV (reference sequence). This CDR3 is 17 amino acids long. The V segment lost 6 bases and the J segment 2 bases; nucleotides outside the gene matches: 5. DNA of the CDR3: TGTGCCAGCAGCCGGACTAGCGGGGGGGTGACCTACAATGAGCAGTTCTTC. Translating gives CASSRTSGGVTYNEQFF.

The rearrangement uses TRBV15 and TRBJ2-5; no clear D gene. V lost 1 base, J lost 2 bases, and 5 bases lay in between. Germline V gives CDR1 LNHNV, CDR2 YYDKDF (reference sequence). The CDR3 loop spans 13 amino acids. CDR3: CATSRGYQETQYF. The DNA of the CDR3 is TGTGCCACCAGCAGAGGTTATCAAGAGACCCAGTACTTC.

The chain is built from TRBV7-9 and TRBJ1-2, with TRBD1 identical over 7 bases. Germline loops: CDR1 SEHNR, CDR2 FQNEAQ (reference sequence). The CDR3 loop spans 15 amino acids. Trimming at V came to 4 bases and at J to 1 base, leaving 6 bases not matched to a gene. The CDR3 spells CASSSGQILNYGYTF. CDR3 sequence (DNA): TGTGCCAGCAGCTCGGGACAGATCCTTAACTATGGCTACACCTTC.

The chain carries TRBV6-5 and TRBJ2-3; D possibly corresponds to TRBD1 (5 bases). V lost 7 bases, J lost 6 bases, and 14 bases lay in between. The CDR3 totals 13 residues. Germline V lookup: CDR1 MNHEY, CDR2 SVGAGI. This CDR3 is CASIGRVPDTQYF. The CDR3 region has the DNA TGTGCCAGCATCGGCAGGGTTCCGGATACGCAGTATTTT.

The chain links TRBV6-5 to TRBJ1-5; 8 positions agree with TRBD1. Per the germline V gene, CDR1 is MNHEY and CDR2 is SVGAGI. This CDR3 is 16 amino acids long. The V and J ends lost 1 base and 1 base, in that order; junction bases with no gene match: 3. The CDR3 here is CASSYYRGKSNQPQHF. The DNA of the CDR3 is TGTGCCAGCAGTTACTACAGGGGGAAGAGCAATCAGCCCCAGCATTTT.

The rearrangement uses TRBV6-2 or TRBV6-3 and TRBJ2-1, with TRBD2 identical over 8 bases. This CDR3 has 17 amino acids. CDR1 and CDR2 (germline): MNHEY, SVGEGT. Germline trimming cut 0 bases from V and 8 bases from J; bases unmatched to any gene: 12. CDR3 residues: CASSYSEAGARMYEQFF. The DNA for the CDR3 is TGTGCCAGCAGTTACTCGGAAGCGGGGGCCAGGATGTATGAGCAGTTCTTC.

The CDR3 spells CASSPREDNNSPLHF. The CDR3 coding sequence is TGCGCCAGCAGCCCCCGGGAGGATAATAATTCACCCCTCCACTTT. This rearrangement joins TRBV5-1 to TRBJ1-6; D ambiguous. The CDR3 is 15 amino acids. Trimming took 4 bases from V and 5 from J, leaving 13 bases between them. The V gene's germline CDR1 is SGHRS and CDR2 YFSETQ.

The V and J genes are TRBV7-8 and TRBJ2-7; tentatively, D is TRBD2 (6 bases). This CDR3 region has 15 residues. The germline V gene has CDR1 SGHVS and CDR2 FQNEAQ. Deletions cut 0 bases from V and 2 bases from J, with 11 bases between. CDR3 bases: TGTGCCAGCAGCTTAGCGCCCGGGAGTACCTACGAGCAGTACTTC. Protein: CASSLAPGSTYEQYF.

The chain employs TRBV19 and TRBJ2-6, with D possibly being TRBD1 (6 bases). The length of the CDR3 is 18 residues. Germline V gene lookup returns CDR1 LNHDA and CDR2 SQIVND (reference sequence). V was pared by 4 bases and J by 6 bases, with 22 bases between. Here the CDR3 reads CASSRSGTQLRTANVLTF. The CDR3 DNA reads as TGTGCCAGTAGTAGATCCGGGACACAGCTTCGGACGGCCAACGTCCTGACTTTC.

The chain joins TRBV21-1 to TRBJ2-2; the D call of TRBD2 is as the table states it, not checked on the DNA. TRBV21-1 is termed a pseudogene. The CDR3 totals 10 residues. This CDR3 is CARFSGELFF. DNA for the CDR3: TGTGCCAGGTTCTCGGGGGAGCTGTTTTTT.

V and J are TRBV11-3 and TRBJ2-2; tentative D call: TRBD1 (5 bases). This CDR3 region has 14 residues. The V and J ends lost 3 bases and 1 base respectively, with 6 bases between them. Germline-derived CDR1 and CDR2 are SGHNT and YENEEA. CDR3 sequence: CASSLGQNTGELFF. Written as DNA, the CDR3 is TGTGCCAGCAGCTTGGGGCAGAACACCGGGGAGCTGTTTTTT.